One and the same sample provided the 29 T cell receptor beta chains below, sequenced in a study of T cells in Graves' hyperthyroidism and ophthalmopathy. TCR beta CDR3 regions were amplified from RNA transcripts. During a first-round RT-PCR of the TCR CDR3, the HTBI primer set was used. TCRdb re-called the multiplex PCR reads with MiXCR, one entry per CDR3 protein. The table shows around 340,000 distinct CDR3 sequences, with 18% occurring only once. Input material: blood. The receptors come from a woman aged 45-65 years with Graves' hyperthyroidism.

This rearrangement joins TRBV28 to TRBJ1-2, with unresolved D. V dropped 2 bases and J dropped 3 bases, with 7 bases sitting between them. This CDR3 is 13 amino acids long. Germline values: CDR1 MDHEN, CDR2 SYDVKM. For the CDR3, the DNA is TGTGCCAGCAGTTTACAATTAGACTATGGCTACACCTTC. This encodes CASSLQLDYGYTF.

This clonotype appeared many times. V gene TRBV6-1 combines with J gene TRBJ2-2; 8 bases fit TRBD1. J lost 2 bases, V lost 5 bases, and 7 bases had no gene match. The CDR3 length is 16 residues. Germline CDR1 and CDR2: MNHNS and SASEGT. CDR3 in amino acids: CASSTGQGGNTGELFF. The CDR3 coding sequence is TGTGCCAGCAGTACCGGACAGGGTGGAAACACCGGGGAGCTGTTTTTT.

This clonotype was picked up a small number of times. The J gene is TRBJ1-5, the V gene TRBV12-3 or TRBV12-4; no reliable D call. The length of the CDR3 is 15 residues. V was cut by 1 base and J by 0 bases, with 7 bases left in between. The CDR3 region has the DNA TGTGCCAGCAGTTTAGGTAGTTATAGCAATCAGCCCCAGCATTTT. Translated, it gives CASSLGSYSNQPQHF.

The chain links TRBV7-2 to TRBJ2-3; no clear D. This CDR3 has 15 residues. Trimming took off 5 bases at V and 0 bases at J, with 12 bases between the two ends. Germline V gene lookup returns CDR1 SGHTA and CDR2 FQGNSA. The DNA of the CDR3 is TGTGCCAGCAGCATACCGACCTCTAGCACAGATACGCAGTATTTT. Translated, it gives CASSIPTSSTDTQYF.

This clonotype was seen more than once but under ten times. The chain employs TRBV20-1 and TRBJ2-1, with D possibly being TRBD2 (6 bases). V was cut by 4 bases and J by 7 bases, with 14 bases left in between. Germline values: CDR1 DFQATT, CDR2 SNEGSKA (reference sequence). This CDR3 contains 13 residues. In DNA, the CDR3 is TGCAGTGCTACCCAGGGCGGGATTAATGAGCAGTTCTTC. Translated, it gives CSATQGGINEQFF.

In its sample, this clonotype was seen many times. The gene calls are TRBV4-2 and TRBJ2-5, with TRBD1 matching 8 bases. The V gene end was trimmed by 5 bases and the J gene end by 4 bases; junction bases not matched to a gene: 9. This CDR3 comprises 15 residues. CDR1 and CDR2 from the germline V gene are LGHNA and YNFKEQ. Here the CDR3 DNA reads TGTGCCAGCAGCTCAAGAGGGACAGGAACAGAGACCCAGTACTTC. Protein: CASSSRGTGTETQYF.

This clonotype was seen repeatedly, ten times or more. The rearrangement joins TRBV3-1 to TRBJ2-1; the D gene is possibly TRBD2 (6 bases). Per germline, CDR1 LGHDT and CDR2 YNNKEL (reference sequence). The CDR3 is made up of 10 amino acids. V lost 8 bases, J lost 7 bases, and 6 bases lay in between. CDR3: CASGRNEQFF. The CDR3 nucleotides are TGTGCCAGCGGGAGGAATGAGCAGTTCTTC.

This chain joins TRBV20-1 and TRBJ2-7; TRBD1 matches at 7 bases. V was clipped by 6 bases and J by 7 bases; unmatched bases: 12. Per germline, CDR1 DFQATT and CDR2 SNEGSKA (reference sequence). This CDR3 region has 13 residues. The CDR3 loop is CSAVKGASREQYF. In DNA form, the CDR3 reads TGCAGTGCCGTTAAGGGGGCCAGCCGTGAGCAGTACTTC.

The chain employs TRBV7-2 and TRBJ2-2, with 7 bases aligning to TRBD1. The V gene's germline CDR1 is SGHTA and CDR2 FQGNSA. The trim removed 5 bases at V and 2 bases at J, leaving 8 bases unmatched. The CDR3 is made up of 16 amino acids. The CDR3 nucleotides are TGTGCCAGCAGCCGGAACAGGGGCCCTAACACCGGGGAGCTGTTTTTT. Amino acid sequence: CASSRNRGPNTGELFF.

Ten or more counts support this clonotype. The chain joins TRBV28 to TRBJ2-1, with 8 bases fitting TRBD1. This CDR3 has 16 residues. V lost 6 bases, J lost 3 bases, and 10 bases stayed unmatched. Per germline, CDR1 MDHEN and CDR2 SYDVKM. The CDR3 region is CASSSGQGDVYNEQFF. The DNA for the CDR3 is TGTGCCAGCAGCTCCGGACAGGGAGATGTCTACAATGAGCAGTTCTTC.

This chain joins TRBV12-3 or TRBV12-4 and TRBJ1-3, with TRBD1 matching 7 bases. The junction had 3 bases not matched to a gene; V was cut back by 7 bases and J by 0 bases. This CDR3 spans 14 amino acids. This CDR3 is CASKRTGSGNTIYF. The CDR3 region has the DNA TGTGCCAGCAAGAGGACAGGCTCTGGAAACACCATATATTTT.

The count of this clonotype is one. The gene calls are TRBV5-1 and TRBJ2-5; the match to TRBD2 covers 11 bases. CDR3 length equals 14 residues. V trimming: 9 bases; J trimming: 3 bases; junction bases outside the gene matches: 7. Germline V CDR1 and CDR2: SGHRS, YFSETQ. The CDR3 sequence: CANLLAGVKETQYF. CDR3 DNA sequence: TGCGCCAACCTACTAGCGGGGGTAAAAGAGACCCAGTACTTC.

This clonotype showed up many times. V is TRBV11-2 and J is TRBJ2-3; TRBD2 aligns across 12 bases. The germline V gene has CDR1 SGHAT and CDR2 FQNNGV. V lost 3 bases and J lost 6; bases outside the gene matches: 4. The CDR3 extends over 15 amino acids. The CDR3 loop is CASSFRLAGVDTQYF. DNA of the CDR3: TGTGCCAGCAGCTTCCGACTAGCGGGAGTGGATACGCAGTATTTT. The variable domain in full, with the rest retrieved from reference TRBV11-2 and TRBJ2-3, is EAGVAQSPRYKIIEKRQSVAFWCNPISGHATLYWYQQILGQGPKLLIQFQNNGVVDDSQLPKDRFSAERLKGVDSTLKIQPAKLEDSAVYLCASSFRLAGVDTQYFGPGTRLTVL.

The chain carries TRBV6-1 and TRBJ1-4; no definite D call. Germline values: CDR1 MNHNS, CDR2 SASEGT. The germline V and J ends were trimmed by 10 bases and 8 bases, with 29 bases remaining between them. The CDR3 spans 17 residues. In DNA form, the CDR3 reads TGTGCCACCTCATCTCCAGCAGGCGGTGAGTGGGAGGAAAAACTGTTTTTT. Its translation is CATSSPAGGEWEEKLFF.

The chain recombines TRBV20-1 with TRBJ2-5; 12 bases line up with TRBD2. Trimming removed 6 bases from V and 6 bases from J; junction bases left unmatched: 8. Germline CDR1 is DFQATT and CDR2 is SNEGSKA (reference sequence). The CDR3 has 14 amino acids. The CDR3, as DNA: TGCAGTGCAAAGGTGCTAGCGGGGGGGCAGACCCAGTACTTC. Translating it yields CSAKVLAGGQTQYF.

The DNA of the CDR3 is TGTGCCAGCAGCGTAGAAAATCACTACGAGCAGTACGTC. Amino acid sequence: CASSVENHYEQYV. The chain has TRBV9 and TRBJ2-7; D call uncertain. Trimming stripped 0 bases from V and 3 bases from J, with 7 bases between. The CDR3 extends over 13 amino acids. Germline CDR1 is SGDLS and CDR2 is YYNGEE.

The gene calls are TRBV11-2 and TRBJ2-7, with 8 bases lining up with TRBD2. Losses at the gene ends were 5 bases for V and 0 bases for J; bases not matched to a gene: 6. Germline V gene sequence: CDR1 SGHAT, CDR2 FQNNGV. This CDR3 comprises 15 residues. This chain's CDR3 is CASSRTSYGSYEQYF. The CDR3 region has the DNA TGTGCCAGCAGCCGGACTAGCTACGGCTCCTACGAGCAGTACTTC.

This clonotype was seen at least ten times. Written as DNA, the CDR3 is TGCAGTGCTAGAGGTGACAATGAGCAGTTCTTC. Residues: CSARGDNEQFF. This sequence joins TRBV20-1 and TRBJ2-1; D is ambiguous. Germline V gene data show CDR1 as DFQATT and CDR2 as SNEGSKA (reference sequence). Trimming took off 1 base at V and 5 bases at J, with 3 bases between the two ends. The CDR3 loop spans 11 amino acids.

This clonotype has ten or more counts. CDR3 sequence: CASSPRDVRNEKLFF. The CDR3 DNA reads as TGTGCCAGCAGTCCCCGAGACGTAAGAAATGAAAAACTGTTTTTT. This chain uses TRBV6-1 with TRBJ1-4, with D unclear. Trimming took off 5 bases at V and 5 bases at J, with 15 bases between the two ends. CDR1 MNHNS and CDR2 SASEGT come from the germline V gene. CDR3 size: 15 residues.

This clonotype was seen ten or more times. The rearrangement links TRBV20-1 to TRBJ1-1; no firm D call. The CDR3 consists of 12 residues. The germline gives CDR1 DFQATT, CDR2 SNEGSKA (reference sequence). The V gene lost 5 bases and the J gene lost 5 bases, with 12 bases spanning the gap. The CDR3 nucleotides are TGCAGTGCTTATACGGTTGGAACTGAAGCTTTCTTT. This codes for CSAYTVGTEAFF.

This clonotype was seen repeatedly, ten times or more. The genes are TRBV15 and TRBJ2-1; 12 bases fit TRBD2. The germline gives CDR1 LNHNV, CDR2 YYDKDF (reference sequence). After removal of 4 bases from V and 9 bases from J, the junction contained 7 bases not matched to a gene. The CDR3 length is 15 residues. Written as DNA, the CDR3 is TGTGCCACCAGCACACTAGCGGGAGGTTTCGGTGAGCAGTTCTTC. Its protein is CATSTLAGGFGEQFF.

This clonotype was detected ten times or more. The chain has TRBV12-3 or TRBV12-4 and TRBJ1-2; D call uncertain. V was cut by 4 bases and J by 8 bases, with 14 bases left in between. The CDR3 is made up of 13 amino acids. The CDR3 DNA follows: TGTGCCAGCAGTTCGAGGTTTGTTTCCGGCTACACCTTC. This encodes CASSSRFVSGYTF.

This clonotype was observed a handful of times. The V call is TRBV9, the J call TRBJ1-4, with a possible D match to TRBD1 (5 bases). Germline CDR1 is SGDLS and CDR2 is YYNGEE. Deletions cut 3 bases from V and 2 bases from J, with 11 bases between. The CDR3 is 15 amino acids. CDR3 region: CASSAQGSTNEKLFF. In nucleotides, the CDR3 is TGTGCCAGCAGCGCTCAGGGCTCTACTAATGAAAAACTGTTTTTT. Variable domain in full (rest from reference TRBV9 and TRBJ1-4): DSGVTQTPKHLITATGQRVTLRCSPRSGDLSVYWYQQSLDQGLQFLIQYYNGEERAKGNILERFSAQQFPDLHSELNLSSLELGDSALYFCASSAQGSTNEKLFFGSGTQLSVL.

This chain connects TRBV18 to TRBJ2-2, with no clear D. The CDR3 runs 12 residues. CDR1 and CDR2 (germline): KGHSH, LQKENI. V was shortened by 5 bases and J by 8 bases, with 9 bases between the two germline ends. CDR3 bases: TGTGCCAGCTCAACCTACCGGGGGGAGCTGTTTTTT. Protein sequence: CASSTYRGELFF.

The J gene is TRBJ1-1, the V gene TRBV15, with 11 bases identical to TRBD1. J gave up 4 bases and V 0 bases, and 1 base lay outside the gene matches. The CDR3 has 15 residues. Germline loops: CDR1 LNHNV, CDR2 YYDKDF (reference sequence). The DNA of the CDR3 is TGTGCCACCAGCAGAGATGGGACAGGGGGCACTGAAGCTTTCTTT. It is translated as CATSRDGTGGTEAFF.

This clonotype was observed at least ten times. The rearrangement joins TRBV5-1 to TRBJ1-5; 7 bases are a match to TRBD1. Germline lookup yields CDR1 SGHRS and CDR2 YFSETQ. V was clipped by 5 bases and J by 0 bases; unmatched bases: 5. CDR3 size: 15 residues. The CDR3 here is CASRPGTDSNQPQHF. Here the CDR3 DNA reads TGCGCCAGCAGGCCCGGGACAGATAGCAATCAGCCCCAGCATTTT.

A few counts support this clonotype. The V call is TRBV9, the J call TRBJ1-1, with D unclear. Germline V CDR1 and CDR2: SGDLS, YYNGEE. The CDR3 length is 13 residues. V gave up 0 bases and J gave up 11 bases, with 14 bases separating them. CDR3: CASSVEAEGAAFF. DNA of the CDR3: TGTGCCAGCAGCGTAGAGGCTGAGGGAGCGGCTTTCTTT.

The CDR3 reads CASSEGLAGDKGDTQYF. CDR3 sequence (DNA): TGCGCCAGCAGTGAGGGACTAGCGGGAGACAAGGGAGATACGCAGTATTTT. The chain combines TRBV10-1 with TRBJ2-3; 13 bases line up with TRBD2. Germline values: CDR1 WNHNN, CDR2 SYGVQD (reference sequence). V lost 2 bases to trimming and J lost 5 bases; unmatched junction nucleotides: 7. The length of the CDR3 is 17 residues.

This clonotype showed up many times. The chain joins TRBV27 to TRBJ2-5, with D possibly called TRBD1 or TRBD2 (6 bases each). The CDR3 spans 19 residues. Trimming removed 4 bases from V and 2 bases from J, with 26 bases in between. CDR1 and CDR2 from the germline V gene are MNHEY and SMNVEV (reference sequence). Here the CDR3 reads CASSSRYRSGVREQETQYF. The CDR3 DNA is TGTGCCAGCAGTTCGCGGTATAGATCAGGGGTGCGGGAACAAGAGACCCAGTACTTC.